This T cell receptor beta chain appears in the sequencing data of a study of CD8+CD57+ T cells in acquired aplastic anemia. CD8+CD57+ cell expansion, shown by flow cytometry, had occurred in the patients selected for sequencing. TCR beta VDJ and CDR3 profiles were obtained from a genomic DNA template. One entry per CDR3 protein results from TCRdb running MiXCR on the reads. Of some 180,000 distinct CDR3 sequences in the sample, around 50% were seen once. This clonotype was seen at least ten times. V lost 6 bases to trimming and J lost 9 bases; unmatched junction nucleotides: 8. The V gene's germline CDR1 is MNHEY and CDR2 SMNVEV (reference sequence). This CDR3 has 14 amino acids.

The TCR originated in a human donor with aplastic anemia. The genes are TRBV27 and TRBJ1-6; 7 nucleotides align to TRBD1. The source material was sorted CD4+, CD8+, or CD8+CD57+ T cells (not recorded which) from PBMCs. CDR3 residues: CASSRQGVASPLHF. CDR3 nucleotides: TGTGCCAGCAGCAGACAGGGTGTAGCTTCACCCCTCCACTTT.